Listed below are T cell receptor beta chains from one sample, sequenced in a study of identifying expanded T cells in peripheral blood. The assay was immunoSEQ multiplex PCR, and TCRdb's table has in-frame clones only and misses some. The data show about 100,000 clones, more than 85% seen once. The sample comprised blood. The receptors come from a person aged 18-70 years in good health. Both conserved end residues are part of each CDR3. A D gene is named only where the DNA matches it firmly. Some rows mark clone size as missing; the rest say once, few, many or name a class of expanded clone.

>10|TRBV7-9|NA|TRBJ2-3|NA
CASDTDTQYF
TGTGCCAGCGACACAGATACGCAGTATTTT
>18|TRBV11-2|NA|TRBJ1-4|NA
CASSLDSLRTAYNEKLFF
TGTGCCAGCAGCTTAGATTCCCTTCGGACAGCATATAATGAAAAACTGTTTTTT
>12|TRBV30|NA|TRBJ1-2|TRBD1
CAWGTGNYGYTF
TGTGCCTGGGGGACAGGGAACTATGGCTACACCTTC
>14|TRBV11-2|once|TRBJ2-1|NA
CASSAKIIGDEQFF
TGTGCCAGCAGCGCAAAGATCATTGGGGATGAGCAGTTCTTC
>15|TRBV12-2|NA|TRBJ2-7|NA
CASRLYGGGAYEQYF
TGTGCAAGTCGCTTATACGGCGGGGGTGCCTACGAGCAGTACTTC
>14|TRBV11-1|NA|TRBJ2-7|NA
CASSLSGWMGEQYF
TGTGCCAGCAGCTTATCCGGCTGGATGGGAGAGCAGTACTTC
>14|TRBV5-5|NA|TRBJ1-2|NA
CASSWELGPYGYTF
TGTGCCAGCAGCTGGGAACTGGGCCCGTATGGCTACACCTTC
>13|TRBV19|NA|TRBJ2-7|TRBD1
CASTPQGAAEQYF
TGTGCCAGTACCCCGCAGGGGGCAGCCGAGCAGTACTTC
>16|TRBV9|once|TRBJ2-7|NA
CASSVEGRGSTYEQYF
TGTGCCAGCAGCGTTGAGGGACGTGGGTCTACCTACGAGCAGTACTTC
>15|TRBV5-1|few|TRBJ1-4|NA
CASSLGQGSNEKLFF
TGCGCCAGCAGCTTGGGGCAGGGGTCGAATGAAAAACTGTTTTTT
>15|TRBV7-2|NA|TRBJ1-2|NA
CASSLAAGPNYGYTF
TGTGCCAGCAGCTTAGCGGCAGGGCCCAACTATGGCTACACCTTC
>13|TRBV6-1|NA|TRBJ1-5|NA
CALSLRGDQPQHF
TGTGCCCTGTCTTTACGGGGTGATCAGCCCCAGCATTTT
>12|TRBV7-8|NA|TRBJ1-2|NA
CASSRESYGYTF
TGTGCCAGCAGCCGAGAGTCCTATGGCTACACCTTC
>13|TRBV2|NA|TRBJ2-7|NA
CASKPGLTYEQYF
TGTGCCAGCAAACCGGGACTGACCTACGAGCAGTACTTC
>16|TRBV5-1|NA|TRBJ1-1|TRBD1
CASRGGTGEGNTEAFF
TGCGCCAGCAGGGGAGGGACAGGGGAGGGGAACACTGAAGCTTTCTTT
>13|TRBV27|NA|TRBJ2-3|NA
CASRGGQTDTQYF
TGTGCCAGCAGAGGGGGACAAACAGATACGCAGTATTTT
>15|TRBV9|NA|TRBJ2-4|NA
CASSVATGAKNIQYF
TGTGCCAGCAGCGTAGCGACGGGGGCCAAAAACATTCAGTACTTC
>14|TRBV7-9|NA|TRBJ1-4|TRBD1
CASSLSGTGAKLFF
TGTGCCAGCAGCCTAAGCGGGACAGGGGCCAAACTGTTTTTT
>15|TRBV7-6|NA|TRBJ1-6|NA
CASSLDGLDNSPLHF
TGTGCCAGCAGCTTAGATGGGCTCGATAATTCACCCCTCCACTTT
>14|TRBV28|NA|TRBJ2-5|TRBD1
CASSLHGQGETQYF
TGTGCCAGCAGTCTCCATGGACAGGGGGAAACCCAGTACTTC
>17|TRBV19|NA|TRBJ2-2|TRBD2
CASSIWMVAGDTGELFF
TGTGCCAGTAGTATCTGGATGGTAGCGGGGGACACCGGGGAGCTGTTTTTT
>14|TRBV29-1|NA|TRBJ2-1|TRBD2
CSAVGSGGYNEQFF
TGCAGCGCCGTTGGCAGCGGGGGGTACAATGAGCAGTTCTTC
>14|TRBV7-8|NA|TRBJ1-5|NA
CASSPWVGLQPQHF
TGTGCCAGCAGCCCCTGGGTGGGGTTGCAGCCCCAGCATTTT
>14|TRBV28|NA|TRBJ2-7|TRBD2
CASSSSGGSYEQYF
TGTGCCAGCAGTTCCAGCGGGGGGTCCTACGAGCAGTACTTC
>14|TRBV9|NA|TRBJ2-1|TRBD2
CASSRDGGRNEQFF
TGTGCCAGCAGCCGAGACGGGGGGAGGAATGAGCAGTTCTTC
>16|TRBV30|NA|TRBJ2-7|TRBD2
CAWSSLSGTSGYEQYF
TGTGCCTGGAGTTCACTCTCCGGGACTAGCGGTTACGAGCAGTACTTC
>16|TRBV7-2|NA|TRBJ2-1|NA
CASSSPGRTRYNEQFF
TGTGCCAGCAGCTCTCCGGGACGGACAAGATACAATGAGCAGTTCTTC
>16|TRBV7-2|NA|TRBJ2-2|NA
CASSLARPENTGELFF
TGTGCCAGCAGCTTAGCTCGGCCAGAAAACACCGGGGAGCTGTTTTTT
>16|TRBV28|NA|TRBJ1-2|NA
CASSLVGYRGDYGYTF
TGTGCCAGCAGTTTAGTGGGGTATCGGGGGGACTATGGCTACACCTTC
>15|TRBV15|NA|TRBJ1-4|NA
CATSRGVGAGEKLFF
TGTGCCACCAGCAGAGGTGTAGGGGCCGGGGAAAAACTGTTTTTT
>13|TRBV30|NA|TRBJ1-5|NA
CAWSVRADQPQHF
TGTGCCTGGAGTGTACGTGCCGATCAGCCCCAGCATTTT
>15|TRBV4-3|NA|TRBJ1-2|TRBD1
CASSQVGQGEAGYTF
TGCGCCAGCAGCCAAGTCGGACAGGGTGAGGCTGGCTACACCTTC
>15|TRBV5-1|NA|TRBJ1-3|TRBD1
CASGQGSSSGNTIYF
TGCGCCAGTGGACAGGGGTCGAGCTCTGGAAACACCATATATTTT
>16|TRBV5-1|NA|TRBJ1-1|TRBD1
CASSLAQTGQITEAFF
TGCGCCAGCAGCTTGGCCCAGACAGGGCAGATCACTGAAGCTTTCTTT
>16|TRBV5-1|NA|TRBJ2-2|TRBD1
CASSGYRGQITGELFF
TGCGCCAGCAGCGGATACAGGGGGCAAATCACCGGGGAGCTGTTTTTT
>14|TRBV5-1|NA|TRBJ2-1|TRBD1
CASSIRQGFHEQFF
TGCGCCAGCAGCATCAGACAGGGATTTCATGAGCAGTTCTTC
>15|TRBV7-2|NA|TRBJ2-3|NA
CASSLALVATDTQYF
TGTGCCAGCAGCTTAGCGCTCGTAGCAACAGATACGCAGTATTTT
>14|TRBV11-1|NA|TRBJ1-4|TRBD1
CASSFSGGWEKLFF
TGTGCCAGCAGCTTTTCAGGGGGCTGGGAAAAACTGTTTTTT
>15|TRBV19|NA|TRBJ1-5|TRBD1
CASRIQGALGQPQHF
TGTGCCAGTAGGATACAGGGGGCGTTGGGACAGCCCCAGCATTTT
>14|TRBV5-1|NA|TRBJ2-2|TRBD2
CASRGTSITGELFF
TGCGCCAGCAGAGGGACTAGTATAACCGGGGAGCTGTTTTTT
>15|TRBV5-6|NA|TRBJ1-2|TRBD1
CASSFLDRENYGYTF
TGTGCCAGCAGCTTCCTAGACAGGGAAAACTATGGCTACACCTTC
>15|TRBV5-4|NA|TRBJ1-1|NA
CASSLSRDFNTEAFF
TGTGCCAGCAGCTTGAGCAGGGACTTTAACACTGAAGCTTTCTTT
>13|TRBV18|once|TRBJ2-7|NA
CASSPTVTYEQYF
TGTGCCAGCTCACCAACAGTGACCTACGAGCAGTACTTC
>15|TRBV11-2|once|TRBJ2-3|TRBD2
CASSLQRGGTDTQYF
TGTGCCAGCAGCTTACAGCGGGGGGGCACAGATACGCAGTATTTT
>14|TRBV6-5|NA|TRBJ1-2|NA
CASSYLQASDGYTF
TGTGCCAGCAGTTACCTCCAGGCGTCTGATGGCTACACCTTC
>17|TRBV5-4|NA|TRBJ2-1|TRBD1
CASSQEPYRGLYNEQFF
TGTGCCAGCAGCCAAGAGCCCTACAGGGGGCTCTACAATGAGCAGTTCTTC
>14|TRBV19|once|TRBJ1-4|TRBD1
CASIADRAPGKLFF
TGTGCCAGTATAGCTGACAGGGCCCCTGGGAAACTGTTTTTT
>16|TRBV5-4|NA|TRBJ2-3|TRBD2
CASSPETSVGKDTQYF
TGTGCCAGCAGCCCGGAGACTAGCGTGGGGAAAGATACGCAGTATTTT
>13|TRBV7-2|NA|TRBJ1-5|NA
CASSLDSTQPQHF
TGTGCCAGCAGCTTAGATAGTACCCAGCCCCAGCATTTT
>13|TRBV30|NA|TRBJ2-3|NA
CAWTGVSRDTQYF
TGTGCCTGGACAGGGGTCTCTCGGGATACGCAGTATTTT
>15|TRBV2|NA|TRBJ1-6|TRBD1
CATLSGTGANSPLHF
TGTGCCACCCTATCCGGGACAGGGGCCAATTCACCCCTCCACTTT
>12|TRBV7-9|once|TRBJ2-2|NA
CASSLRAGELFF
TGTGCCAGCAGCTTACGGGCCGGGGAGCTGTTTTTT